This TCR beta chain was observed in a study of patients and donors after allogeneic stem cell transplantation. TCRdb fed the RT-PCR reads into MiXCR, producing one record per CDR3 protein. This table has about a million distinct CDR3 sequences, roughly 17% appearing once. This clonotype occurred a few times. The sequenced sample consisted of blood, either unsorted or a sorted T cell fraction (not recorded which). The sequence was collected from a human donor who was either an allogeneic HSCT recipient or a stem cell or donor lymphocyte infusion donor (not recorded which). It is not recorded whose cells these are; they may come from a transplant donor.

CDR3 DNA sequence: TGTGCCAGCAGCACGGACAGGGGCTATAATTCACCCCTCCACTTT. Its translation is CASSTDRGYNSPLHF. The chain recombines TRBV12-3 or TRBV12-4 with TRBJ1-6, with TRBD1 matching 9 bases. The CDR3 loop spans 15 amino acids. V lost 6 bases, J lost 3 bases, and 3 bases stayed unmatched.